One and the same sample provided the 20 T cell receptor beta chains below, sequenced in a study of blood T cell repertoires in COVID-19. Generated by immunoSEQ multiplex PCR, the TCRdb table keeps only in-frame clones and is missing some. The sample lists a few hundred thousand clones, around 84% occurring once. Sequenced material: peripheral blood. The receptors stem from a man aged 50 to 60 with acute or convalescent COVID-19.

This clone was detected a few times. V gene TRBV5-1 combines with J gene TRBJ1-4; D not certain. This CDR3 spans 13 amino acids. V lost 0 bases and J lost 7, with 7 bases in between. The germline CDR1 and CDR2 sequences are SGHRS and YFSETQ. The CDR3 here is CASSLVGGEKLFF. For the CDR3, the DNA is TGCGCCAGCAGCTTGGTCGGAGGTGAAAAACTGTTTTTT. The complete variable domain, with remaining parts taken from reference TRBV5-1 and TRBJ1-4, reads KAGVTQTPRYLIKTRGQQVTLSCSPISGHRSVSWYQQTPGQGLQFLFEYFSETQRNKGNFPGRFSGRQFSNSRSEMNVSTLELGDSALYLCASSLVGGEKLFFGSGTQLSVL.

The chain couples TRBV3-1 (or the pseudogene TRBV3-2) to TRBJ1-5, with a weak D call TRBD1 (5 bases). The germline CDR1 and CDR2 sequences are LGHDT and YNNKEL (reference sequence). V dropped 6 bases and J dropped 2 bases, with 14 bases sitting between them. There are 15 residues in the CDR3. Written as DNA, the CDR3 is TGTGCCAGCAGTAGGGGTATAGCGGGCAATCAGCCCCAGCATTTT. This translates into CASSRGIAGNQPQHF.

The chain couples TRBV18 to TRBJ1-1; possible D gene TRBD1, 5 bases. The V and J ends lost 3 bases and 0 bases respectively, with 11 bases between them. Germline V CDR1 and CDR2: KGHSH, LQKENI. CDR3 length equals 15 residues. The CDR3 DNA reads as TGTGCCAGCTCACCTGACAGAATCTTGAACACTGAAGCTTTCTTT. It encodes CASSPDRILNTEAFF.

The chain links TRBV2 to TRBJ1-5; D possibly corresponds to TRBD1 (5 bases). The CDR3 spans 15 residues. V gave up 6 bases and J gave up 3 bases, with 15 bases separating them. Looked up from germline, CDR1 is SNHLY and CDR2 is FYNNEI. Here the CDR3 reads CASRRTDRDNQPQHF. The CDR3 bases are TGTGCCAGCAGACGGACCGACAGAGACAATCAGCCCCAGCATTTT.

This chain links TRBV30 with TRBJ1-6, with a tentative D call TRBD1 (5 bases). The CDR3 sequence is 15 residues long. V was shortened by 5 bases and J by 7 bases, with 18 bases between the two germline ends. The germline V gene encodes CDR1 GTSNPN and CDR2 SVGIG (reference sequence). The CDR3 region is CAWGHRGLRNSPLHF. The CDR3 DNA reads as TGTGCCTGGGGCCATCGGGGACTGCGAAATTCACCCCTCCACTTT.

This clone has just one count. The chain employs TRBV6-1 and TRBJ1-1; 10 positions match TRBD1. Germline CDR1 reads MNHNS; CDR2 reads SASEGT. Losses at the gene ends were 2 bases for V and 4 bases for J; bases not matched to a gene: 4. The CDR3 spans 15 residues. The CDR3 spells CASSESRTGGTEAFF. DNA of the CDR3: TGTGCCAGCAGTGAATCAAGGACAGGGGGCACTGAAGCTTTCTTT.

The rearrangement joins TRBV6-1 to TRBJ1-6; possibly TRBD1 for D (5 bases). Trimming removed 2 bases from V and 13 bases from J, with 9 bases in between. The CDR3 has 12 amino acids. The germline V gene encodes CDR1 MNHNS and CDR2 SASEGT. The CDR3 nucleotides are TGTGCCAGCAGTGAATGGACATCGCCCCTCCACTTT. Encoded protein: CASSEWTSPLHF.

V usage is TRBV6-5 and J usage is TRBJ1-2; D possibly corresponds to TRBD1 (5 bases). Germline V CDR1 and CDR2: MNHEY, SVGAGI. The CDR3 loop spans 14 amino acids. V gave up 10 bases and J gave up 4 bases, with 19 bases separating them. CDR3 in amino acids: CATQTAGSLYGYTF. The CDR3 nucleotides read TGTGCCACCCAAACTGCAGGGTCCCTCTATGGCTACACCTTC.

The J gene is TRBJ1-5, the V gene TRBV19, with D possibly TRBD1 on 6 matching bases. V shed 6 bases and J shed 4 bases, with 19 bases lying between them. The CDR3 is 16 residues long. Germline lookup yields CDR1 LNHDA and CDR2 SQIVND (reference sequence). The CDR3 is CASSRFFDRCNQPQHF. The CDR3 DNA reads TGTGCCAGTAGCAGATTTTTTGACAGGTGTAATCAGCCCCAGCATTTT.

A few counts support this clone. The V gene is TRBV19, the J gene TRBJ1-2; a possible D gene is TRBD1 (6 bases). CDR3 length: 12 amino acids. The ends were cut back, 9 bases at V and 8 bases at J, with 16 bases in the middle. The germline gives CDR1 LNHDA, CDR2 SQIVND (reference sequence). The CDR3 bases are TGTGCCAGCCTGGACAGATATGGAGGCTACACCTTC. This codes for CASLDRYGGYTF.

There are a few counts of this clone. J is TRBJ1-5 and V is TRBV2, with a tentative D call TRBD1 (5 bases). The germline V gene encodes CDR1 SNHLY and CDR2 FYNNEI. V was cut by 8 bases and J by 11 bases, with 16 bases left in between. This CDR3 is built from 12 residues. CDR3 in DNA: TGTGCCAGCGGGTCCCTCCTAGGGGCCCAGCATTTT. Translation: CASGSLLGAQHF.

This chain connects TRBV5-1 to TRBJ1-5; a weak D match, TRBD1 (5 bases). The V and J ends lost 0 bases and 5 bases respectively, with 12 bases between them. Germline lookup yields CDR1 SGHRS and CDR2 YFSETQ. CDR3 size: 15 residues. As DNA, the CDR3 is TGCGCCAGCAGCTTGGCCCCAGGAGGGGATCAGCCCCAGCATTTT. As protein: CASSLAPGGDQPQHF. Based on the CDR3 plus reference TRBV5-1 and TRBJ1-5, the full variable domain is KAGVTQTPRYLIKTRGQQVTLSCSPISGHRSVSWYQQTPGQGLQFLFEYFSETQRNKGNFPGRFSGRQFSNSRSEMNVSTLELGDSALYLCASSLAPGGDQPQHFGDGTRLSIL.

CDR3 residues: CASSSYDREAYGYTF. The CDR3 DNA sequence: TGTGCCAGCAGTTCCTACGACAGGGAGGCCTATGGCTACACCTTC. The chain carries TRBV6-5 and TRBJ1-2, with TRBD1 matching 7 bases. The V gene's germline CDR1 is MNHEY and CDR2 SVGAGI. Trimming took 4 bases from V and 4 from J; bases not matched to a gene: 9. The CDR3 has 15 residues.

V is TRBV5-1 and J is TRBJ2-7; D may be TRBD1 (5 bases). The CDR3 runs 14 residues. The V gene lost 4 bases and the J gene lost 5 bases, with 16 bases spanning the gap. The germline CDR1 and CDR2 sequences are SGHRS and YFSETQ. The DNA of the CDR3 is TGCGCCAGCAGCCTTGCGACAGTCGTAGACGAGCAGTACTTC. Amino acids: CASSLATVVDEQYF.

V and J are TRBV29-1 and TRBJ1-1; tentative D call: TRBD1 (5 bases). Germline loops: CDR1 SQVTM, CDR2 ANQGSEA. Trimming shortened V by 4 bases and J by 7 bases, and 16 bases separated the two germline ends. This CDR3 is built from 13 residues. The CDR3, as DNA: TGCAGCGTTGGGGCCCACAGGATTAATGAAGCTTTCTTT. Its translation is CSVGAHRINEAFF.

This chain uses TRBV10-3 with TRBJ2-5; possibly TRBD1 for D (5 bases). Germline V gene lookup returns CDR1 ENHRY and CDR2 SYGVKD. The V and J ends lost 4 bases and 7 bases respectively, with 19 bases between them. The CDR3 loop spans 15 amino acids. Written as DNA, the CDR3 is TGTGCCATCAGTGCGAAGGGTATGCCCCAGGGGACCCAGTACTTC. Translating it yields CAISAKGMPQGTQYF.

This chain uses TRBV7-2 with TRBJ2-7; 7 bases agree with TRBD1. This CDR3 spans 14 amino acids. Germline V lookup: CDR1 SGHTA, CDR2 FQGNSA. J gave up 3 bases and V 3 bases, and 5 bases lay outside the gene matches. CDR3 nucleotides: TGTGCCAGCAGCTTCCGGGACAGCTTCTACGAGCAGTACTTC. The encoded protein is CASSFRDSFYEQYF.

The rearrangement uses TRBV3-1 (or the pseudogene TRBV3-2) and TRBJ1-3; TRBD1 is a possible D gene (5 bases). Trimming shortened V by 0 bases and J by 7 bases, and 10 bases separated the two germline ends. Germline V gives CDR1 LGHDT, CDR2 YNNKEL (reference sequence). The CDR3 extends over 14 amino acids. The CDR3 spells CASSQDPGRNTIYF. The CDR3 DNA reads TGTGCCAGCAGCCAAGATCCAGGGCGGAACACCATATATTTT.

The DNA for the CDR3 is TGTGCCAGCAGTGAAACAGGGGGCGATAATTCACCCCTCCACTTT. This sequence encodes CASSETGGDNSPLHF. The chain has TRBV27 and TRBJ1-6; 9 bases are shared with TRBD1. Germline assignment: CDR1 MNHEY and CDR2 SMNVEV (reference sequence). The ends lost 5 bases at V and 5 bases at J; junction bases unmatched: 4. This CDR3 comprises 15 residues.

V is TRBV12-5 and J is TRBJ1-2, with a possible D match to TRBD1 (5 bases). This CDR3 region has 12 residues. CDR1 and CDR2 (germline): LGHNT, FRNRAP. V was shortened by 0 bases and J by 7 bases, with 6 bases between the two germline ends. The CDR3 DNA reads as TGTGCTAGTGGTTTGGTAGGGGCTGGCTACACCTTC. It is translated as CASGLVGAGYTF.